These 9 T cell receptor beta chains came from one sample sequenced in a study of post-analysis software for immune sequencing data. Study conclusions and caveats: Elevated frequency relative to controls characterized 4 or 5 TRBV segments in patients, TRBV5-6, TRBV5-1 and TRBV20-1 among them.

TCR beta libraries were prepared from cDNA with unique molecular identifiers. TCRdb recomputed calls from the PCR reads with MiXCR, one row per CDR3 protein. This repertoire shows approximately 400,000 distinct CDR3 sequences, around 37% found once; its top ten account for around 15%. Antigens for these TCRs are unknown. The sample was blood. Receptor source: a girl aged 10-17 years with multiple sclerosis.

The chain links TRBV11-2 to TRBJ2-5; 10 bases are a match to TRBD2. The germline CDR1 and CDR2 sequences are SGHAT and FQNNGV. The CDR3 covers 17 residues. The trim removed 4 bases at V and 1 base at J, leaving 9 bases unmatched. The CDR3 region is CASSSGPLAGVQETQYF. The DNA for the CDR3 is TGTGCCAGCAGCTCCGGCCCTCTAGCGGGGGTCCAAGAGACCCAGTACTTC.

This clonotype was seen more than once but under ten times. This chain uses TRBV13 with TRBJ1-1; a weak D match, TRBD1 (5 bases). CDR3 length equals 16 residues. Trimming removed 0 bases at V and 3 bases at J, with 14 bases between. Per the germline V gene, CDR1 is PRHDT and CDR2 is FYEKMQ (reference sequence). This CDR3 is CASSLGRSGRYTEAFF. The CDR3 coding sequence is TGTGCCAGCAGCTTAGGCCGTTCAGGGCGGTACACTGAAGCTTTCTTT. Supplemented by reference TRBV13 and TRBJ1-1, the full variable domain reads AAGVIQSPRHLIKEKRETATLKCYPIPRHDTVYWYQQGPGQDPQFLISFYEKMQSDKGSIPDRFSAQQFSDYHSELNMSSLELGDSALYFCASSLGRSGRYTEAFFGQGTRLTVV.

This chain links TRBV20-1 with TRBJ2-5; TRBD2 matches at 12 bases. V lost 2 bases, J lost 1 base, and 8 bases stayed unmatched. CDR3 size: 17 residues. Germline V gene data show CDR1 as DFQATT and CDR2 as SNEGSKA (reference sequence). CDR3 in DNA: TGCAGTGCTAGAATTTCTAGCGGGGGGGCCGGCCAAGAGACCCAGTACTTC. Translated: CSARISSGGAGQETQYF.

The chain is built from TRBV9 and TRBJ2-5; D is undetermined. The germline CDR1 and CDR2 sequences are SGDLS and YYNGEE. CDR3 length: 13 residues. The germline V and J ends were trimmed by 1 base and 3 bases, with 7 bases remaining between them. CDR3 region: CASSVNTEETQYF. The CDR3 DNA sequence: TGTGCCAGCAGCGTAAACACCGAAGAGACCCAGTACTTC.

Written as DNA, the CDR3 is TGTGCCAGCAGCCAGAGTGGTGGGGGTCTCCGCTCCTACGAGCAGTACTTC. Translation gives CASSQSGGGLRSYEQYF. The V call is TRBV28, the J call TRBJ2-7, with D possibly being TRBD1 or TRBD2 (5 bases each). Trimming took off 6 bases at V and 0 bases at J, with 21 bases between the two ends. The CDR3 consists of 17 residues. In germline, CDR1 is MDHEN, CDR2 SYDVKM.

The chain recombines TRBV4-3 with TRBJ1-6, with TRBD1 identical over 10 bases. CDR3 length: 15 residues. With 8 bases clipped from V and 5 bases from J, the junction kept 6 bases outside the gene matches. Germline V gives CDR1 LGHNA, CDR2 YSLEER. The CDR3 is CASGPGTGDNSPLHF. The CDR3 DNA sequence: TGCGCCAGCGGTCCCGGGACAGGGGATAATTCACCCCTCCACTTT.

This clonotype appeared a few times. The chain combines TRBV6-2 or TRBV6-3 with TRBJ2-6; D gene unclear. V lost 0 bases and J 2 bases, leaving 5 bases between the germline ends. Per the germline V gene, CDR1 is MNHEY and CDR2 is SVGEGT. The CDR3 spans 15 residues. The CDR3 sequence is CASSYSPTGANVLTF. The CDR3 bases are TGTGCCAGCAGTTACTCACCAACTGGGGCCAACGTCCTGACTTTC.

This chain connects TRBV20-1 to TRBJ2-2; no clear D. The CDR3 loop spans 14 amino acids. Germline CDR1 and CDR2: DFQATT and SNEGSKA (reference sequence). Trimming removed 3 bases from V and 0 bases from J, with 8 bases in between. The CDR3 DNA reads as TGCAGTGCTAGCTTCGGGTCGAACACCGGGGAGCTGTTTTTT. Translating gives CSASFGSNTGELFF.

Only a few counts were recorded for this clonotype. This chain connects TRBV7-9 to TRBJ1-4; D possibly corresponds to TRBD1 (5 bases). There are 13 residues in the CDR3. Trimming took 8 bases from V and 3 from J, leaving 10 bases between them. CDR1 SEHNR and CDR2 FQNEAQ come from the germline V gene (reference sequence). This CDR3 is CASSGQPNEKLFF. For the CDR3, the DNA is TGTGCCAGCTCAGGGCAACCTAATGAAAAACTGTTTTTT.